This TCR beta chain was identified during a study of blood T cell repertoires in COVID-19. Background on the study: Sites in the United States, Italy and Spain provided acute and convalescent COVID-19 samples.

In the study's own analysis: Estimation of nucleated cell counts was performed using reference gene primer amplification. Using immunoSEQ multiplex PCR, the repertoire was profiled, and TCRdb retains in-frame clones only, with some absent. V, J and clone size were drawn from that table, and D and trimming were deduced from the DNA. The data hold 150,000 to 200,000 clones, with roughly 89% observed a single time. Looked up from germline, CDR1 is MNHGY and CDR2 is SVAAGI. With 4 bases clipped from V and 0 bases from J, the junction kept 14 bases outside the gene matches. This CDR3 region has 20 residues.

The chain joins TRBV6-9 to TRBJ1-6; 8 bases align to TRBD1. Sequencing input: PBMCs or T cells enriched from blood (not recorded which). This sequence originates from a woman under 40 who had been exposed to COVID-19. The CDR3 sequence is CASSFGKQGVTSSYNSPLHF. In DNA, the CDR3 is TGTGCCAGCAGTTTCGGGAAACAGGGGGTAACGAGCTCCTATAATTCACCCCTCCACTTT.